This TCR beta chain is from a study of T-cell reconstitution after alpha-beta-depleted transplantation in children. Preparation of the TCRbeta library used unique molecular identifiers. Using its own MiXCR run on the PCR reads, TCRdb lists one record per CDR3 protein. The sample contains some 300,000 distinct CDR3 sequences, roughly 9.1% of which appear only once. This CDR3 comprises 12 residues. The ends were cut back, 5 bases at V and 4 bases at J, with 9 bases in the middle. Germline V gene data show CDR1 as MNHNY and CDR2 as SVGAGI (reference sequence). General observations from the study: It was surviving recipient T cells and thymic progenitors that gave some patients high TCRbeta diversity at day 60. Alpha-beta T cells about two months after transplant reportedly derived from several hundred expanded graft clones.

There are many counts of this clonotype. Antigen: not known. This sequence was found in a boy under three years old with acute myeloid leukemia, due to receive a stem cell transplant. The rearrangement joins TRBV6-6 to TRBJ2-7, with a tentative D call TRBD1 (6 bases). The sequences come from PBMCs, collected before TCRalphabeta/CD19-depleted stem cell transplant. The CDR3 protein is CASSGQLYEQYF. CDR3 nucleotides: TGTGCCAGCAGTGGACAGCTATACGAGCAGTACTTC.